These 9 T cell receptor beta chains originate from one sample sequenced in a study of shared clonotypes between healthy human individuals. Only in-frame clones appear in the TCRdb table, and some are missing; sequencing was by immunoSEQ multiplex PCR. The data contain 2 million to 2.5 million clones, 92% of them singletons. Sequenced input: naive CD4+ T cells from PBMCs. Sample subset: CD45RA+ positively selected. The receptors derive from a young man in good health. Some clones in this sample may be carry-over from other donors' samples.

The chain has TRBV5-5 and TRBJ2-5; a possible D gene is TRBD2 (6 bases). V was pared by 4 bases and J by 5 bases, with 24 bases between. CDR1 and CDR2 from the germline V gene are SGHKS and YYEKEE (reference sequence). This CDR3 spans 17 amino acids. The CDR3, as DNA: TGTGCCAGCAGCCTTCGGAGTGTTGCGGGGAGTGGGGAGACCCAGTACTTC. Translated: CASSLRSVAGSGETQYF.

This clone was detected only once. The chain joins TRBV5-4 to TRBJ2-5, with D perhaps assigned TRBD1 or TRBD2 (6 bases each). Germline V gene data show CDR1 as SGHNT and CDR2 as YYREEE (reference sequence). The length of the CDR3 is 16 residues. Trimming pared 3 bases from V and 4 bases from J, leaving 19 bases between. Here the CDR3 reads CASSSGGGQSLETQYF. For the CDR3, the DNA is TGTGCCAGCAGCTCCGGAGGGGGACAATCTCTAGAGACCCAGTACTTC. The entire variable domain, with the rest obtained from reference TRBV5-4 and TRBJ2-5, is as follows: ETGVTQSPTHLIKTRGQQVTLRCSSQSGHNTVSWYQQALGQGPQFIFQYYREEENGRGNFPPRFSGLQFPNYSSELNVNALELDDSALYLCASSSGGGQSLETQYFGPGTRLLVL.

The chain employs TRBV25-1 and TRBJ1-1, with D perhaps matching TRBD1 (6 bases). Germline loops: CDR1 MGHDK, CDR2 SYGVNS. The CDR3 spans 15 residues. With 2 bases removed from V and 5 bases from J, the gap between germline ends came to 15 bases. In nucleotides, the CDR3 is TGTGCCAGCAGTGAAAGTTTGGCAGGGGCAACTGAAGCTTTCTTT. This gives the protein CASSESLAGATEAFF.

A remark on this clone: This sample includes further DNA sequences coding for the same CDR3. The chain joins TRBV28 to TRBJ1-1; 8 bases map to TRBD1. The germline CDR1 and CDR2 sequences are MDHEN and SYDVKM. Trimming cost V 6 bases and J 0 bases; bases outside gene matches: 3. The CDR3 runs 14 residues. CDR3 region: CASSRQGLNTEAFF. As DNA, the CDR3 is TGTGCCAGCAGCAGACAGGGGTTGAACACTGAAGCTTTCTTT.

For the CDR3, the DNA is TGTGCCAGCAGTTTATTGCAGGGGTTCGCTGGAAACACCATATATTTT. It is translated as CASSLLQGFAGNTIYF. The chain employs TRBV28 and TRBJ1-3; D may be TRBD1 (6 bases). Germline CDR1 and CDR2: MDHEN and SYDVKM. The CDR3 runs 16 residues. V was cut by 1 base and J by 2 bases, with 12 bases left in between.

The gene calls are TRBV6-6 and TRBJ2-7, with D perhaps TRBD1 (5 bases). Germline V CDR1 and CDR2: MNHNY, SVGAGI (reference sequence). V lost 2 bases and J 9 bases, leaving 11 bases between the germline ends. This CDR3 spans 12 amino acids. This CDR3 reads CASSYGAEGQYF. Here the CDR3 DNA reads TGTGCCAGCAGTTACGGGGCTGAAGGGCAGTACTTC.

This chain links TRBV28 with TRBJ2-3, with 12 bases lining up with TRBD2. After removal of 6 bases from V and 7 bases from J, the junction contained 8 bases not matched to a gene. The germline V gene has CDR1 MDHEN and CDR2 SYDVKM. The CDR3 totals 15 residues. The CDR3 here is CASSGTSGSLNTQYF. The CDR3 coding sequence is TGTGCCAGCAGCGGGACTAGCGGGTCGCTAAATACGCAGTATTTT.

The gene calls are TRBV27 and TRBJ1-1, with D tentatively TRBD1 (6 bases). Trimming took off 8 bases at V and 0 bases at J, with 10 bases between the two ends. The germline V gene has CDR1 MNHEY and CDR2 SMNVEV (reference sequence). This CDR3 comprises 13 residues. The CDR3 region has the DNA TGTGCCAGCTCAGGGGAGATGAACACTGAAGCTTTCTTT. Its translation is CASSGEMNTEAFF.

CDR3 in amino acids: CASSILAGGHEQFF. In DNA form, the CDR3 reads TGTGCCAGCAGCATTTTAGCGGGAGGTCATGAGCAGTTCTTC. This chain connects TRBV5-4 to TRBJ2-1; 10 nucleotides agree with TRBD2. The germline CDR1 and CDR2 sequences are SGHNT and YYREEE (reference sequence). Losses at the gene ends were 4 bases for V and 8 bases for J; bases not matched to a gene: 6. The CDR3 has 14 residues.